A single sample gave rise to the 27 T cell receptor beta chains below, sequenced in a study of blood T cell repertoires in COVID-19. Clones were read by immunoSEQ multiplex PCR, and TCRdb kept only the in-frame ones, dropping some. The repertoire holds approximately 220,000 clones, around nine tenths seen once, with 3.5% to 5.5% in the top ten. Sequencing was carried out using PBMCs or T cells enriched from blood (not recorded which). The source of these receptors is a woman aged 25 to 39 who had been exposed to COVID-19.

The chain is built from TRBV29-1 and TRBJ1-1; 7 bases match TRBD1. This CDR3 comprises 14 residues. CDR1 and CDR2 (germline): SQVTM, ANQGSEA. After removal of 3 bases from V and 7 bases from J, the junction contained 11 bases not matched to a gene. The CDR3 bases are TGCAGCGTTGATGGGGGGACAGAGACCGGTGAAGCTTTCTTT. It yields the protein CSVDGGTETGEAFF. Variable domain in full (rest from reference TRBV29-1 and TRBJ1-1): SAVISQKPSRDICQRGTSLTIQCQVDSQVTMMFWYRQQPGQSLTLIATANQGSEATYESGFVIDKFPISRPNLTFSTLTVSNMSPEDSSIYLCSVDGGTETGEAFFGQGTRLTVV.

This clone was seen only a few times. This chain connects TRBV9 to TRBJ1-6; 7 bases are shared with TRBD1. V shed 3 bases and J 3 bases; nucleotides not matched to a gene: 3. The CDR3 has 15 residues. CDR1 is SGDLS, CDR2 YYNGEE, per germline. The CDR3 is CASSGGTVYNSPLHF. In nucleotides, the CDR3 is TGTGCCAGCAGCGGCGGGACAGTCTATAATTCACCCCTCCACTTT.

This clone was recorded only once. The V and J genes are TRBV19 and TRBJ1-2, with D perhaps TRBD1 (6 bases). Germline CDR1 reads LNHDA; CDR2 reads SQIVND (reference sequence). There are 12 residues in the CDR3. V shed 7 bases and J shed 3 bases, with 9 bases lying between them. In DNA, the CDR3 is TGTGCCAGTACCCGGACAGACTATGGCTACACCTTC. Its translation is CASTRTDYGYTF.

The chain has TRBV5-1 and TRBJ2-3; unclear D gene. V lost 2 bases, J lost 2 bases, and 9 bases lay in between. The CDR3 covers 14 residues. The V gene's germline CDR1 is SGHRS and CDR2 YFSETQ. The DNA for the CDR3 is TGCGCCAGCAGCTTTAGCCTACCCACAGATACGCAGTATTTT. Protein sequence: CASSFSLPTDTQYF.

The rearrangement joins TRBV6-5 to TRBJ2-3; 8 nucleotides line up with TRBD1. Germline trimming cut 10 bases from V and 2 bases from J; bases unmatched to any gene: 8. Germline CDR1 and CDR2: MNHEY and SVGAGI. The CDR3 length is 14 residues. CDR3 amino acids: CATRAQGATDTQYF. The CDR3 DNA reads TGTGCCACAAGGGCCCAGGGGGCCACAGATACGCAGTATTTT.

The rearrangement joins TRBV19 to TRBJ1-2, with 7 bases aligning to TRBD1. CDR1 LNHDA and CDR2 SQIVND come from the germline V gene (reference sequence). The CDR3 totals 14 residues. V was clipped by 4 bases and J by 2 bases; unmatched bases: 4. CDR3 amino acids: CASSKQGSNYGYTF. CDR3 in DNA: TGTGCCAGTAGTAAACAGGGGTCGAACTATGGCTACACCTTC.

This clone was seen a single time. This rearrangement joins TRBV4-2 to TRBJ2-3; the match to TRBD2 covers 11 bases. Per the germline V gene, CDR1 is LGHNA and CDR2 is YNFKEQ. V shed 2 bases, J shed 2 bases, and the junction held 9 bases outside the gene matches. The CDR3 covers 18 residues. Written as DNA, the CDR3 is TGTGCCAGCAGCCAATCTAGCGGGGGGACCCCAATCACAGATACGCAGTATTTT. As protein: CASSQSSGGTPITDTQYF.

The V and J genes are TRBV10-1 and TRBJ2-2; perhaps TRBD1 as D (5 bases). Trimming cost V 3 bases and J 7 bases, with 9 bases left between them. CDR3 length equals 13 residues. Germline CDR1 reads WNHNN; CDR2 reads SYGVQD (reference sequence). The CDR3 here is CASSDWGRGELFF. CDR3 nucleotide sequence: TGCGCCAGCAGTGATTGGGGCCGCGGGGAGCTGTTTTTT.

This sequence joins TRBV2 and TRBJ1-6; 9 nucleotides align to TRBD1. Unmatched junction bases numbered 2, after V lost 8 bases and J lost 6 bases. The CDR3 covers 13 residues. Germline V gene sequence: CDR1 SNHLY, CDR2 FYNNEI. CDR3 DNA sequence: TGTGCCAGCCGGGACAGGGTTAATTCACCCCTCCACTTT. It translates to CASRDRVNSPLHF.

CDR3 in DNA: TGTGCCAGCAGTGAAGCGGGGGCAGGCAATTCACCCCTCCACTTT. Its translation: CASSEAGAGNSPLHF. The chain uses TRBV6-1 and TRBJ1-6, with D possibly TRBD1 on 6 matching bases. Trimming shortened V by 0 bases and J by 7 bases, and 10 bases separated the two germline ends. This CDR3 spans 15 amino acids. Germline V CDR1 and CDR2: MNHNS, SASEGT.

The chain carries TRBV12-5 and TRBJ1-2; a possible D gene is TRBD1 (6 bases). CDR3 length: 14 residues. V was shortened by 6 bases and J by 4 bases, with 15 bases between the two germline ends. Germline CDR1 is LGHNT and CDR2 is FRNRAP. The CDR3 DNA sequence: TGTGCTAGTGGGGCCCCGGACAGAGCCTATGGCTACACCTTC. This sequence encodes CASGAPDRAYGYTF.

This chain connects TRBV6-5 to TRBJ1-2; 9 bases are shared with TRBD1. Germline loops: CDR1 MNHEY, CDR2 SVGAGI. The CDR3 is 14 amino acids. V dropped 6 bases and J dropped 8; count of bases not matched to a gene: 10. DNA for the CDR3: TGTGCCAGCAGGACGGACAGGGGAATCTTCGGCTACACCTTC. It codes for CASRTDRGIFGYTF.

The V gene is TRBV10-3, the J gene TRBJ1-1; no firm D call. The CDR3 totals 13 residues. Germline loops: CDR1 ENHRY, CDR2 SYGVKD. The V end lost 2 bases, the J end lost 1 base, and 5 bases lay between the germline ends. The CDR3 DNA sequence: TGTGCCATCAGTGAGAGCCGGAACACTGAAGCTTTCTTT. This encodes CAISESRNTEAFF.

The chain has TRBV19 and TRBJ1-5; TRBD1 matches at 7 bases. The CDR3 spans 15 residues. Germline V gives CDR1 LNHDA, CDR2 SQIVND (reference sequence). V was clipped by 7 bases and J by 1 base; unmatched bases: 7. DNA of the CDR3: TGTGCCAGTACCGGGTCAGGGGGAAGCAATCAGCCCCAGCATTTT. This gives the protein CASTGSGGSNQPQHF.

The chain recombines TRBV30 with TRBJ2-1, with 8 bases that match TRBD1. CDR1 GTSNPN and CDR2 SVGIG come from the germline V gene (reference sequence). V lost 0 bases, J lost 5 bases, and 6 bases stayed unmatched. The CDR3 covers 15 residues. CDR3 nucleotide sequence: TGTGCCTGGAGTGTACGGCAGGGGGCAAACAATGAGCAGTTCTTC. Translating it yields CAWSVRQGANNEQFF.

In DNA, the CDR3 is TGTGCCAGCAGTGAACAACAGGGAAGGAACACCGGGGAGCTGTTTTTT. This translates into CASSEQQGRNTGELFF. The chain carries TRBV2 and TRBJ2-2, with a possible D match to TRBD1 (6 bases). The germline V gene encodes CDR1 SNHLY and CDR2 FYNNEI. Deletions cut 2 bases from V and 1 base from J, with 11 bases between. The CDR3 totals 16 residues.

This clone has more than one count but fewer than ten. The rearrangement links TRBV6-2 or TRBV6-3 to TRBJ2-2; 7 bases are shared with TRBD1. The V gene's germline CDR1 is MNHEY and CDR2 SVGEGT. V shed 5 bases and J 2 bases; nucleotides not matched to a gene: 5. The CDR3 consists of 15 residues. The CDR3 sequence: CASSRRQGNTGELFF. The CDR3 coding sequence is TGTGCCAGCAGTCGACGACAGGGTAACACCGGGGAGCTGTTTTTT.

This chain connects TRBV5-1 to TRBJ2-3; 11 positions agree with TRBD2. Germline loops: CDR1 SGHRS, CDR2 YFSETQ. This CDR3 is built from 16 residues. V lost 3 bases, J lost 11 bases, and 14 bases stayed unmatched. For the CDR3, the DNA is TGCGCCAGCAGCTCTCTGACTAGCGGGGCCACTGATCGGCAGTATTTT. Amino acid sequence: CASSSLTSGATDRQYF.

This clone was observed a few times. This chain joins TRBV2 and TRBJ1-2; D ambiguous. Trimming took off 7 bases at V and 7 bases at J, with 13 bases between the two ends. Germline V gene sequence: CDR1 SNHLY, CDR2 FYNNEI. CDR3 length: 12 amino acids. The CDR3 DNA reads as TGTGCCAGCATCTCCATCACCGGTGGCTACACCTTC. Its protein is CASISITGGYTF.

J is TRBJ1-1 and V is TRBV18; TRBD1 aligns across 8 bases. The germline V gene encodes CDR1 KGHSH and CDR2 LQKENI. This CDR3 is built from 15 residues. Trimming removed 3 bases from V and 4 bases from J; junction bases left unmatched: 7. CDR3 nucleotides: TGTGCCAGCTCACCGAAAACAGGGGGGAGCACTGAAGCTTTCTTT. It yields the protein CASSPKTGGSTEAFF.

This chain's CDR3 is CSAPRGETQYF. CDR3 bases: TGCAGTGCCCCGCGGGGGGAGACCCAGTACTTC. The chain combines TRBV20-1 with TRBJ2-5; 7 bases line up with TRBD2. The CDR3 is made up of 11 amino acids. CDR1 and CDR2 from the germline V gene are DFQATT and SNEGSKA (reference sequence). V gave up 6 bases and J gave up 5 bases; unmatched junction bases: 3.

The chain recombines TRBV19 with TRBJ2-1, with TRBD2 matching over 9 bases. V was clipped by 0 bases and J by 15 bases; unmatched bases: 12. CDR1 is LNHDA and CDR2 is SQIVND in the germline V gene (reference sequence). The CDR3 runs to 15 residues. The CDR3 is CASSIDSGGTSPRFF. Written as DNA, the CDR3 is TGTGCCAGTAGTATAGATAGTGGCGGGACTAGCCCCCGGTTCTTC. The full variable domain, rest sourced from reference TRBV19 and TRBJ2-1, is DGGITQSPKYLFRKEGQNVTLSCEQNLNHDAMYWYRQDPGQGLRLIYYSQIVNDFQKGDIAEGYSVSREKKESFPLTVTSAQKNPTAFYLCASSIDSGGTSPRFFGPGTRLTVL.

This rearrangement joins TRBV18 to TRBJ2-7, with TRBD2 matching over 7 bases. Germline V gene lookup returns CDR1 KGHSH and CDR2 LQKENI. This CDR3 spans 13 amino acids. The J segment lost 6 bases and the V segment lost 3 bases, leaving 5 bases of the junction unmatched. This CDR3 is CASSPGEGIEQYF. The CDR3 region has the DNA TGTGCCAGCTCACCGGGGGAGGGAATCGAGCAGTACTTC. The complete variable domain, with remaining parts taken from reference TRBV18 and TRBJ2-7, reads NAGVMQNPRHLVRRRGQEARLRCSPMKGHSHVYWYRQLPEEGLKFMVYLQKENIIDESGMPKERFSAEFPKEGPSILRIQQVVRGDSAAYFCASSPGEGIEQYFGPGTRLTVT.

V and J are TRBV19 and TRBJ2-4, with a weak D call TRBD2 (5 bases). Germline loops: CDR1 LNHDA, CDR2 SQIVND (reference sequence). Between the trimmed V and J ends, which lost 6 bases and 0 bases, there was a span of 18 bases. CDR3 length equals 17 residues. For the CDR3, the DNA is TGTGCCAGTAGAAAAGCCCGAGACTATGGAGCCAAAAACATTCAGTACTTC. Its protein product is CASRKARDYGAKNIQYF.

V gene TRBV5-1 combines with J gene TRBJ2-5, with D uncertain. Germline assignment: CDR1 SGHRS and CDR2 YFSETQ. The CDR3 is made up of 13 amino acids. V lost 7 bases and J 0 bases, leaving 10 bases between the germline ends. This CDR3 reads CASAVGYQETQYF. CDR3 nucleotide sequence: TGCGCCAGCGCCGTCGGGTACCAAGAGACCCAGTACTTC.

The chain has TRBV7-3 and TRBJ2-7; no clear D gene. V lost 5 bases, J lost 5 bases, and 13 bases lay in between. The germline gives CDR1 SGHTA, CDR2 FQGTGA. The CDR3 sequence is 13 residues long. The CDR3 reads CASSPSEVHEQYF. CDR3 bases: TGTGCCAGCAGCCCGTCCGAGGTACACGAGCAGTACTTC.

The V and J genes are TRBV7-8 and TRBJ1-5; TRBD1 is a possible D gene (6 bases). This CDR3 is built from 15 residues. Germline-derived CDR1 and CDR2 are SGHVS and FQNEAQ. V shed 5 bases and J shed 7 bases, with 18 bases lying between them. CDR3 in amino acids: CASSGGLGGGQPQHF. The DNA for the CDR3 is TGTGCCAGCAGCGGAGGTCTAGGGGGTGGACAGCCCCAGCATTTT.